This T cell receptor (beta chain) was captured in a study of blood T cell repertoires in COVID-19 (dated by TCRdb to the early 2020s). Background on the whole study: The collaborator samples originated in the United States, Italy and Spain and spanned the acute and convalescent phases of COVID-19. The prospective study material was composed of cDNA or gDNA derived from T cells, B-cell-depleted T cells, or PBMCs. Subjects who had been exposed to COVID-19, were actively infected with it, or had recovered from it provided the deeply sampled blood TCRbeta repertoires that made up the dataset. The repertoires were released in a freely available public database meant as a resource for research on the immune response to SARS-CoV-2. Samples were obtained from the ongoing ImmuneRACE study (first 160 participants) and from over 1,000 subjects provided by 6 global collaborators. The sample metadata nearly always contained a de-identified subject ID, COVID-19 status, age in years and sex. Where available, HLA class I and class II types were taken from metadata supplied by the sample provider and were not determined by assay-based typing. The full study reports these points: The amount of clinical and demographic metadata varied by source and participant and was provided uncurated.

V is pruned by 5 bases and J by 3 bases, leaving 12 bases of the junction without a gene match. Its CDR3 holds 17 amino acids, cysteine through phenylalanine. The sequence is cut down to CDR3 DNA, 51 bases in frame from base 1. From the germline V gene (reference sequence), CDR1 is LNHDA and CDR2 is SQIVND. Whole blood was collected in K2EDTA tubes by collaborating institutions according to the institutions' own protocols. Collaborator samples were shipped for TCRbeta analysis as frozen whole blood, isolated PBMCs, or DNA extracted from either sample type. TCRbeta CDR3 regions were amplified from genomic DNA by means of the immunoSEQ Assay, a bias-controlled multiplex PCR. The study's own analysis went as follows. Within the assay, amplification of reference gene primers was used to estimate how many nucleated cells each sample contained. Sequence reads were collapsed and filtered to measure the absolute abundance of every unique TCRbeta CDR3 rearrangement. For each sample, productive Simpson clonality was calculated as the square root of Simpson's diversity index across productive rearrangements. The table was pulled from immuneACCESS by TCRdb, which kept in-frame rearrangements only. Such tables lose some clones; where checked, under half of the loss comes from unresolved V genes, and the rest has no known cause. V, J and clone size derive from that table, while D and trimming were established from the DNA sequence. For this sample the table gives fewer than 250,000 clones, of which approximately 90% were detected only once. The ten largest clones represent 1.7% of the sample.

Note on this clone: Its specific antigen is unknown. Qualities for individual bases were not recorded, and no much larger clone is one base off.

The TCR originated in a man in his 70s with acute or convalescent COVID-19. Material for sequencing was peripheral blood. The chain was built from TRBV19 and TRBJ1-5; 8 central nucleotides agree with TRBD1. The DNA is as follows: TGTGCCAGTAGTGCCCCGGCAGGGGGCAGAGTCAATCAGCCCCAGCATTTT. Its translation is CASSAPAGGRVNQPQHF.